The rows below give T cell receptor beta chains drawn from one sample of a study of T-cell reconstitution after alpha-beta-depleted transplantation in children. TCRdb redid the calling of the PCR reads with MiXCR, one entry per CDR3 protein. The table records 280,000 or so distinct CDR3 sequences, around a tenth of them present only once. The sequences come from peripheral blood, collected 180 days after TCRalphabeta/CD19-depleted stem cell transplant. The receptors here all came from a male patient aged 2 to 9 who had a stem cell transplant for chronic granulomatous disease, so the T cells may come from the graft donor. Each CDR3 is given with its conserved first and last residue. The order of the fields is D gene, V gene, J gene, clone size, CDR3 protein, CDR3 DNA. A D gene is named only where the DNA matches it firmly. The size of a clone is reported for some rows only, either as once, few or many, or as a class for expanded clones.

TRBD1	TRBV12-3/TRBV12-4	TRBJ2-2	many	CASSNDPPTGGPGELFF	TGTGCCAGCAGTAACGACCCTCCAACAGGGGGCCCCGGGGAGCTGTTTTTT
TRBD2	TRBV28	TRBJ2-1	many	CASSRLAGGQFF	TGTGCCAGCAGTCGGTTAGCGGGAGGTCAGTTCTTC
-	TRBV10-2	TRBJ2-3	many	CASRSAADTQYF	TGCGCCAGCAGGTCTGCCGCAGATACGCAGTATTTT
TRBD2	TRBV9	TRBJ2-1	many	CASSSNPEAGGNNEQFF	TGTGCCAGCAGCTCAAACCCCGAAGCGGGAGGCAACAATGAGCAGTTCTTC
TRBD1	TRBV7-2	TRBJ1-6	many	CASRQGQFSSYNSPLHF	TGTGCCAGCAGACAGGGACAGTTCAGCTCCTATAATTCACCCCTCCACTTT
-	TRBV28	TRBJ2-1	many	CASSFPRGYEEQFF	TGTGCCAGCAGTTTCCCCCGGGGCTACGAAGAGCAGTTCTTC
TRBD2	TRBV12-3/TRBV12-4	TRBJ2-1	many	CASIQRESAYNEQFF	TGTGCCAGCATTCAGCGGGAGTCAGCCTACAATGAGCAGTTCTTC
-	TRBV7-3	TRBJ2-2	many	CASSVEATSFSTGELFF	TGTGCCAGCAGCGTAGAGGCAACTAGCTTCTCCACCGGGGAGCTGTTTTTT
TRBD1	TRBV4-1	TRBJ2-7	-	CASSQESRGLYEQYF	TGCGCCAGCAGCCAAGAAAGCAGGGGGCTTTACGAGCAGTACTTC
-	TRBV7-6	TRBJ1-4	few	CASSGGVDTNEKLFF	TGTGCCAGCTCCGGAGGGGTAGACACTAATGAAAAACTGTTTTTT
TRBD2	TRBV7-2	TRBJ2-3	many	CASSFRTSGRAADTQYF	TGTGCCAGCAGCTTCCGGACTAGCGGGAGGGCTGCAGATACGCAGTATTTT
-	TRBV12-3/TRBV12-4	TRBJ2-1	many	CASSFELESNEQFF	TGTGCCAGCAGTTTCGAACTAGAGAGCAATGAGCAGTTCTTC
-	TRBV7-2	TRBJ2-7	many	CASSLRTAPSSYEQYF	TGTGCCAGCAGCTTAAGGACAGCACCCTCTTCCTACGAGCAGTACTTC
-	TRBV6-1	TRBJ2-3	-	CASSRQDRTDTQYF	TGTGCCAGCAGTAGACAAGACCGCACAGATACGCAGTATTTT
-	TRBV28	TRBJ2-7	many	CASSFPRRSYEQYF	TGTGCCAGCAGTTTCCCCCGGCGCTCCTACGAGCAGTACTTC
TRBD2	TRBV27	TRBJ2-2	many	CASSQPRTSGITGELFF	TGTGCCAGCAGTCAGCCCCGGACTAGCGGGATCACCGGGGAGCTGTTTTTT
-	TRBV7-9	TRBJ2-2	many	CASSLALVGIAGELFF	TGTGCCAGCAGCTTAGCGCTAGTCGGTATCGCCGGGGAGCTGTTTTTT
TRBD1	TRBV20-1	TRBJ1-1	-	CSAREGQGATEAFF	TGCAGTGCTAGAGAGGGACAGGGGGCGACTGAAGCTTTCTTT
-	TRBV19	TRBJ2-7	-	CASSITGEQYF	TGTGCCAGTAGTATTACCGGCGAGCAGTACTTC
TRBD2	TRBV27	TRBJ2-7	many	CASSLMGTSMYEQYF	TGTGCCAGCAGTTTAATGGGGACTAGTATGTACGAGCAGTACTTC
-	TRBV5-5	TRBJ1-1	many	CASSLGFIMNTEAFF	TGTGCCAGCAGCTTGGGGTTTATCATGAACACTGAAGCTTTCTTT
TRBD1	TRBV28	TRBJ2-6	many	CASGTGSSGANVLTF	TGTGCCAGCGGGACAGGGTCCTCTGGGGCCAACGTCCTGACTTTC
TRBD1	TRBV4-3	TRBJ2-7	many	CASSRDRVYEQYF	TGCGCCAGCAGCCGGGACAGGGTGTACGAGCAGTACTTC
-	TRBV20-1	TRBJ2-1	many	CSAREVVPGLGEQFF	TGCAGTGCTAGGGAAGTAGTGCCCGGTCTAGGTGAGCAGTTCTTC
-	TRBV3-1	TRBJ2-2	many	CASSRIGGELFF	TGTGCCAGCAGCCGTATAGGGGGGGAGCTGTTTTTT
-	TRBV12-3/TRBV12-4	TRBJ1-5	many	CASSLGGMDNQPQHF	TGTGCCAGCAGTTTAGGGGGCATGGACAATCAGCCCCAGCATTTT
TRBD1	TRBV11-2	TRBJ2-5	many	CASSHHVWDRGAAETQYF	TGTGCCAGCAGCCACCACGTGTGGGACAGGGGGGCGGCGGAGACCCAGTACTTC
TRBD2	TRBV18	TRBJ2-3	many	CASSPRSGTLGLARTDTQYF	TGTGCCAGCTCACCGCGAAGCGGGACACTGGGACTAGCGCGCACAGATACGCAGTATTTT
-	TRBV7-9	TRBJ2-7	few	CASSSTGKPPQIAAF	TGTGCCAGCAGCTCAACAGGGAAACCACCCCAGATAGCCGCCTTC
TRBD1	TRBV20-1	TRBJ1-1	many	CSVGQPSLNTEAFF	TGCAGTGTGGGACAGCCCTCCCTGAACACTGAAGCTTTCTTT
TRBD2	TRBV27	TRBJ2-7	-	CASSPTSGRIYEQYF	TGTGCCAGCAGCCCGACTAGCGGAAGAATCTACGAGCAGTACTTC
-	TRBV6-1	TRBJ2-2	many	CASYLRERAGELFF	TGTGCCAGCTACCTCAGGGAGAGGGCCGGGGAGCTGTTTTTT
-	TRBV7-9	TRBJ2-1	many	CASSPRGAGDNEQFF	TGTGCCAGCAGCCCCCGGGGGGCGGGGGACAATGAGCAGTTCTTC
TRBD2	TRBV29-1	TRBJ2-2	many	CSALAGGDPGELFF	TGCAGCGCCCTAGCGGGAGGGGACCCAGGGGAGCTGTTTTTT
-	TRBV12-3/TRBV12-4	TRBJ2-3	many	CASRPLGRFGTDTQYF	TGTGCCAGCAGGCCCCTGGGGAGGTTTGGCACAGATACGCAGTATTTT
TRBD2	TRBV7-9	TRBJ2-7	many	CASSKLGLVYYEQYF	TGTGCCAGCAGCAAACTAGGACTAGTTTACTACGAGCAGTACTTC
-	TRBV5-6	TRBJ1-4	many	CASSLVQGLPNEKLFF	TGTGCCAGCAGCTTGGTGCAGGGGCTACCTAATGAAAAACTGTTTTTT
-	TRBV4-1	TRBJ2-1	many	CASSQRRTRMINEQFF	TGCGCCAGCAGCCAACGTCGAACTAGGATGATCAATGAGCAGTTCTTC
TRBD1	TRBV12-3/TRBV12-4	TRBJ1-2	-	CASSLAMASQGTGRHGYTF	TGTGCCAGCAGTTTAGCGATGGCAAGTCAAGGGACAGGGCGACATGGCTACACCTTC
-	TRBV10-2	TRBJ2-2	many	CASSDQGPQTGELFF	TGCGCCAGCAGTGACCAAGGACCCCAGACCGGGGAGCTGTTTTTT
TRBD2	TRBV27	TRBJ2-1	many	CASQHSGTYNEQFF	TGTGCCAGCCAGCACAGCGGGACCTACAATGAGCAGTTCTTC
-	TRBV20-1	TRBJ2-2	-	CSARVVGAGTGELFF	TGCAGTGCTAGAGTCGTAGGGGCGGGCACCGGGGAGCTGTTTTTT
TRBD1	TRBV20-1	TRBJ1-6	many	CSALPGQGPPLHF	TGCAGTGCTTTACCGGGACAGGGTCCACCCCTCCACTTT
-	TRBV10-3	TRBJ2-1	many	CAISESTAYNEQFF	TGTGCCATCAGTGAGTCAACAGCCTACAATGAGCAGTTCTTC
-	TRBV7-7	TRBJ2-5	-	CASSPNQETRYF	TGTGCTAGCAGCCCAAACCAAGAGACCCGGTACTTC
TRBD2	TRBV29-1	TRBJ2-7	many	CSVREAGVPNEQYF	TGCAGCGTACGAGAAGCGGGAGTTCCCAACGAGCAGTACTTC
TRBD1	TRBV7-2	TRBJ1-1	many	CASGLPGQGLRRMNTEAFF	TGTGCCAGCGGACTACCGGGACAGGGATTAAGGAGGATGAACACTGAAGCTTTCTTT
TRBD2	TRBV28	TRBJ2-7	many	CASSPLARSSYEQYF	TGTGCCAGCAGTCCACTAGCGAGAAGCTCCTACGAGCAGTACTTC
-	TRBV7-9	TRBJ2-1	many	CASSLTGVVYNEQFF	TGTGCCAGCAGCTTAACGGGAGTGGTTTACAATGAGCAGTTCTTC
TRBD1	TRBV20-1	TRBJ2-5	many	CSARDIGQKGQGPQETQYF	TGCAGTGCTAGAGATATTGGGCAGAAGGGACAGGGCCCACAAGAGACCCAGTACTTC